The entry below describes one TCR beta chain. Which antigen it targets is not known. Nothing much larger sits one base from this clone, and base qualities are not available. These data belong to a study of response to subunit inactivated influenza vaccine (dated by TCRdb to between 2017 and 2018). Describing the broader study: Deep quantitative T cell receptor repertoire profiling was used in the study to track responses to a trivalent subunit inactivated influenza vaccine. The study at large found these results: The authors proposed that each seasonal influenza vaccination may bring in only a limited number of new T cells.

According to the germline V gene, CDR1 reads MDHEN and CDR2 reads SYDVKM. The CDR3, cysteine through phenylalanine, is 13 amino acids long. The entry retains the CDR3 DNA only, 39 bases that are in frame from base 1. A distance of 13 bases separates the germline ends of V and J, which lose 6 bases and 7 bases respectively. Library preparation used RT-PCR. TCRdb records Illumina HiSeq 2500 as the sequencer. TCRdb handled the public reads itself, with Q25 trimming in fastp and clone calling in MiXCR, and kept productive beta chains. Every entry covers one CDR3 protein and lists the most common genes and DNA from its rows. The sample contains 600,000 to 850,000 distinct CDR3 sequences, 13% to 15% of them found a single time. Less than 8.5% of the sample is held by the ten biggest clonotypes.

Specimen: PBMCs from blood, collected approximately 15 days before vaccination. This TCR derives from a man aged 50-59 years who received an inactivated influenza vaccine. Donor details come from another sample of the same person, matched by shared clones. Here the chain combines TRBV28 and TRBJ2-1, and the D gene may be TRBD2, 6 bases matching. The DNA is as follows: TGTGCCAGCAGCCTGACTAGGTGGAATGAGCAGTTCTTC. Its amino acids are CASSLTRWNEQFF.